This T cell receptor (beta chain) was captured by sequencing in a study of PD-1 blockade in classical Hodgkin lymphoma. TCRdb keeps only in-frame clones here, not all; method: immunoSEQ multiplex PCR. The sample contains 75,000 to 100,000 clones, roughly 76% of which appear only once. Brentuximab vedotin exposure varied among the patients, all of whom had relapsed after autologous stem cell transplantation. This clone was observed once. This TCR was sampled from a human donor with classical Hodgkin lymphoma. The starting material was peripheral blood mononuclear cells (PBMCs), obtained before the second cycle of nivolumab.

The CDR3 bases are TGTGCCTGGAGTTCTAGCGGGAGCGGCGAGCAGTACTTC. This gives the protein CAWSSSGSGEQYF. J is TRBJ2-7 and V is TRBV30; 10 bases agree with TRBD2. Losses at the gene ends were 2 bases for V and 6 bases for J; bases not matched to a gene: 4. In germline, CDR1 is GTSNPN, CDR2 SVGIG (reference sequence). The CDR3 spans 13 residues.